The 16 T cell receptor beta chains below all came from one sample that was sequenced in a study of cytomegalovirus exposure and HLA in healthy donors (dated 2017 in TCRdb). Library generation was performed with the immunoSEQ multiplex PCR assay. For the multiplex PCR, a mixture combining 60 forward primers for TCR Vbeta segments and 13 reverse primers for TCR Jbeta segments was used. TCRdb provides this immuneACCESS table in a form limited to in-frame rearrangements. Some clones are lacking; in checked studies, under half of them reflect an unresolved V gene, and why the rest are absent is not known. The sample contains 99,000 or so clones, over 9.5% of them found a single time. Jointly, the top ten make up less than 6% of the sample. The sequenced material came from PBMCs. Receptors were obtained from a man between 40 and 49 years old in good health and CMV-seropositive.

This clone was observed a handful of times. The V and J genes are TRBV5-8 and TRBJ1-4; 10 positions match TRBD1. The CDR3 covers 14 residues. Germline CDR1 is SGHTS and CDR2 is YDEGEE. V dropped 5 bases and J dropped 8; count of bases not matched to a gene: 6. CDR3 DNA: TGTGCCAGCAGATCGGGACAGGGGAGGGAAAAACTGTTTTTT. It translates to CASRSGQGREKLFF.

The chain uses TRBV6-5 and TRBJ2-5, with TRBD1 matching 8 bases. The CDR3 contains 14 residues. Germline CDR1 and CDR2: MNHEY and SVGAGI. Germline trimming cut 0 bases from V and 7 bases from J; bases unmatched to any gene: 4. CDR3 sequence (DNA): TGTGCCAGCAGTTACTCGTTTACAGGGGGGACCCAGTACTTC. This encodes CASSYSFTGGTQYF.

This clone was detected a few times. This sequence joins TRBV28 and TRBJ1-2; D ambiguous. Germline V lookup: CDR1 MDHEN, CDR2 SYDVKM. The length of the CDR3 is 13 residues. Trimming removed 5 bases at V and 4 bases at J, with 11 bases between. The CDR3 DNA reads TGTGCCAGCAGTCCCCTGGCAAGCTATGGCTACACCTTC. Encoded protein: CASSPLASYGYTF.

The genes are TRBV27 and TRBJ2-1; the D gene is possibly TRBD1 (6 bases). V lost 5 bases, J lost 6 bases, and 8 bases lay in between. CDR1 MNHEY and CDR2 SMNVEV come from the germline V gene (reference sequence). The CDR3 totals 12 residues. CDR3 amino acids: CASSTGFNEQFF. The CDR3 DNA reads as TGTGCCAGCAGTACAGGGTTCAATGAGCAGTTCTTC.

This clone was picked up a small number of times. V usage is TRBV5-1 and J usage is TRBJ2-1; the D is unclear. Per the germline V gene, CDR1 is SGHRS and CDR2 is YFSETQ. The CDR3 spans 14 residues. Trimming left V 0 bases short and J 5 bases short, with 9 bases between. The DNA of the CDR3 is TGCGCCAGCAGCTTGGTCTATGCTGACAATGAGCAGTTCTTC. It specifies CASSLVYADNEQFF.

The chain links TRBV14 to TRBJ2-5, with TRBD2 identical over 7 bases. V lost 4 bases, J lost 5 bases, and 13 bases stayed unmatched. The CDR3 length is 16 residues. Germline values: CDR1 SGHDN, CDR2 FVKESK. As DNA, the CDR3 is TGTGCCAGCAGCCCCCGAGATGTAATCGGGGGGGAGACCCAGTACTTC. The encoded protein is CASSPRDVIGGETQYF.

This clone showed up just a few times. The V gene is TRBV7-8, the J gene TRBJ2-1; 9 nucleotides align to TRBD2. V shed 5 bases, J shed 3 bases, and the junction held 5 bases outside the gene matches. Germline V lookup: CDR1 SGHVS, CDR2 FQNEAQ. This CDR3 spans 15 amino acids. In DNA, the CDR3 is TGTGCCAGCAGCCACCTAGCGGGACGCTACAATGAGCAGTTCTTC. Amino acid sequence: CASSHLAGRYNEQFF. The complete variable domain, with remaining parts taken from reference TRBV7-8 and TRBJ2-1, reads GAGVSQSPRYKVAKRGQDVALRCDPISGHVSLFWYQQALGQGPEFLTYFQNEAQLDKSGLPSDRFFAERPEGSVSTLKIQRTQQEDSAVYLCASSHLAGRYNEQFFGPGTRLTVL.

The table lists this clone with a few counts. This rearrangement joins TRBV29-1 to TRBJ2-6; D gene unclear. The length of the CDR3 is 16 residues. Trimming removed 4 bases from V and 0 bases from J, with 13 bases in between. CDR1 and CDR2 (germline): SQVTM, ANQGSEA. The CDR3 bases are TGCAGCGTTGCCTCAGGAACCAGCTCTGGGGCCAACGTCCTGACTTTC. Translating it yields CSVASGTSSGANVLTF. Together with reference TRBV29-1 and TRBJ2-6, the CDR3 gives the full variable domain: SAVISQKPSRDICQRGTSLTIQCQVDSQVTMMFWYRQQPGQSLTLIATANQGSEATYESGFVIDKFPISRPNLTFSTLTVSNMSPEDSSIYLCSVASGTSSGANVLTFGAGSRLTVL.

The chain recombines TRBV27 with TRBJ1-6; a weak D match, TRBD1 (6 bases). V was trimmed by 4 bases and J by 8 bases, leaving 15 bases between them. This CDR3 contains 15 residues. Germline CDR1 and CDR2: MNHEY and SMNVEV (reference sequence). The CDR3 region is CASSSIQGRDSPLHF. CDR3 nucleotides: TGTGCCAGCAGTTCCATACAGGGAAGGGATTCACCCCTCCACTTT.

Only a few counts were recorded for this clone. The chain employs TRBV19 and TRBJ2-7, with 8 nucleotides matching TRBD1. This CDR3 comprises 14 residues. V was clipped by 5 bases and J by 4 bases; unmatched bases: 7. CDR1 is LNHDA, CDR2 SQIVND, per germline (reference sequence). CDR3 protein: CASSSHRTGYEQYF. Here the CDR3 DNA reads TGTGCCAGTAGTTCTCATCGGACAGGGTACGAGCAGTACTTC.

In its sample, this clone was seen a few times. V and J are TRBV27 and TRBJ1-4; TRBD1 is a possible D gene (6 bases). The CDR3 spans 16 residues. The germline gives CDR1 MNHEY, CDR2 SMNVEV (reference sequence). V lost 2 bases to trimming and J lost 0 bases, with 10 bases between them. CDR3 DNA: TGTGCCAGCAGTTTAAGGGCAGGGGCAACTAATGAAAAACTGTTTTTT. It translates to CASSLRAGATNEKLFF.

This clone was counted a few times. The chain links TRBV10-2 to TRBJ2-7, with 10 bases aligning to TRBD1. The CDR3 covers 15 residues. CDR1 WSHSY and CDR2 SAAADI come from the germline V gene. The V gene end was trimmed by 5 bases and the J gene end by 4 bases; junction bases not matched to a gene: 8. CDR3 in DNA: TGCGCCAGCAGTTTCCCCGGGACAGGGGCTTACGAGCAGTACTTC. This encodes CASSFPGTGAYEQYF.

This sequence joins TRBV5-1 and TRBJ2-1, with a weak D call TRBD2 (6 bases). Germline CDR1 and CDR2: SGHRS and YFSETQ. The ends were cut back, 7 bases at V and 5 bases at J, with 16 bases in the middle. The CDR3 is made up of 14 amino acids. The CDR3 here is CASRVEAGNNEQFF. The CDR3 DNA sequence: TGCGCCAGCCGTGTGGAAGCGGGTAACAATGAGCAGTTCTTC.

The rearrangement links TRBV18 to TRBJ2-7; D is uncertain. CDR3 size: 13 residues. Between the trimmed V and J ends, which lost 3 bases and 0 bases, there was a span of 6 bases. The germline gives CDR1 KGHSH, CDR2 LQKENI. CDR3 sequence (DNA): TGTGCCAGCTCACCTAGCCTCTCCTACGAGCAGTACTTC. Its translation: CASSPSLSYEQYF.

This clone turned up a few times. The rearrangement uses TRBV9 and TRBJ2-7, with TRBD2 matching over 9 bases. The CDR3 contains 16 residues. J lost 1 base, V lost 4 bases, and 9 bases had no gene match. Germline V gene sequence: CDR1 SGDLS, CDR2 YYNGEE. CDR3 protein: CASSPRVAGDSYEQYF. CDR3 nucleotides: TGTGCCAGCAGCCCGAGAGTAGCGGGAGATTCCTACGAGCAGTACTTC. The full variable domain, in which reference TRBV9 and TRBJ2-7 provide the parts outside the CDR3, is DSGVTQTPKHLITATGQRVTLRCSPRSGDLSVYWYQQSLDQGLQFLIQYYNGEERAKGNILERFSAQQFPDLHSELNLSSLELGDSALYFCASSPRVAGDSYEQYFGPGTRLTVT.

The chain carries TRBV28 and TRBJ2-3; 9 bases map to TRBD2. This CDR3 has 14 residues. The junction had 12 bases not matched to a gene; V was cut back by 6 bases and J by 11 bases. Germline lookup yields CDR1 MDHEN and CDR2 SYDVKM. CDR3 sequence: CASSPFLAGEGQYF. In DNA form, the CDR3 reads TGTGCCAGCAGCCCCTTTTTAGCGGGAGAGGGGCAGTATTTT.